Within the sample, the clone carrying this T cell receptor beta chain is medium-sized. Its target is not known. This entry belongs to a study of T cell clonotyping in hematopoietic cell transplantation. Whole-study results and caveats: No sorting was done, leaving CD4 and CD8 contributions mixed.

This table comes from immunoSEQ multiplex PCR, and its TCRdb copy is limited to in-frame clones, with some not included. The sample shows around 4,800 clones, 15% to 20% of them seen only once. Germline CDR1 reads MNHNY; CDR2 reads SVGAGI (reference sequence). The CDR3 is 14 amino acids. V lost 5 bases, J lost 8 bases, and 5 bases stayed unmatched. The sequencing used PBMCs, collected 180 days after allogeneic stem cell transplant. The rearrangement joins TRBV6-6 to TRBJ1-4; 10 bases fit TRBD1. This clonotype originated in a young adult male patient who had an allogeneic stem cell transplant, so the T cells may come from the graft donor. Some clones in this sample may be carry-over from other donors' samples. CDR3 nucleotides: TGTGCCAGCAGTGGGGACAGGGGAGTCGAAAAACTGTTTTTT. Translation: CASSGDRGVEKLFF.